This TCR beta chain was sequenced during a study of cytomegalovirus exposure and HLA in healthy donors. Study results and limitations: In an earlier analysis, most TCR beta V segments were productive about 87% or about 30% of the time. The authors excluded some V segments, including TRBV6-2 and TRBV6-3, as indistinguishable.

With respect to this clone: Its antigen is not known.

Whereas donors were nominally healthy upon sampling, unrecorded immune exposures were probable. The CDR3 runs to 15 residues. CDR1 and CDR2 from the germline V gene are ENHRY and SYGVKD. V lost 2 bases and J lost 3, with 11 bases in between. PCR was performed using 60 Vbeta and 13 Jbeta primers. Profiled with immunoSEQ multiplex PCR; TCRdb holds only in-frame clones, not every one. The data show fewer than 200,000 clones, around 80% seen once. This clonotype was sampled from a female donor in good health and CMV-seronegative. The material sequenced was PBMCs. The chain uses TRBV10-3 and TRBJ2-1; D is perhaps TRBD2 (5 bases). For the CDR3, the DNA is TGTGCCATCAGTGAGGGTGAGGGCGACTACAATGAGCAGTTCTTC. Translation gives CAISEGEGDYNEQFF.